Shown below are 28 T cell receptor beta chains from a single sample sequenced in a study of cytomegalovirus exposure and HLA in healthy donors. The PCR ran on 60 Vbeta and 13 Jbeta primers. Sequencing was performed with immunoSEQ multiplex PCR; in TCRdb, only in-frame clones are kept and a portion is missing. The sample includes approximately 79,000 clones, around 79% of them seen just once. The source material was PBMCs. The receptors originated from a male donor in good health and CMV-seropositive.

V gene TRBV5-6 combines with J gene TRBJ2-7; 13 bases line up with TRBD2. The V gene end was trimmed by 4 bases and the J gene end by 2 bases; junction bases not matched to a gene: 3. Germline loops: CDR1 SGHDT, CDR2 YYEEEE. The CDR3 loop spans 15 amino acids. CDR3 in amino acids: CASSMGLAGTYEQYF. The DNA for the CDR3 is TGTGCCAGCAGCATGGGACTAGCGGGGACCTACGAGCAGTACTTC. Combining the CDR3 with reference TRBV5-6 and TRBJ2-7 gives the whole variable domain DAGVTQSPTHLIKTRGQQVTLRCSPKSGHDTVSWYQQALGQGPQFIFQYYEEEERQRGNFPDRFSGHQFPNYSSELNVNALLLGDSALYLCASSMGLAGTYEQYFGPGTRLTVT.

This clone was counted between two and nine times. The CDR3 loop is CASSPIPGTVKDTQYF. The CDR3 DNA sequence: TGTGCCAGCAGCCCCATTCCGGGGACAGTAAAAGATACGCAGTATTTT. This chain uses TRBV14 with TRBJ2-3; 7 bases map to TRBD1. The CDR3 covers 16 residues. After removal of 4 bases from V and 5 bases from J, the junction contained 12 bases not matched to a gene. The V gene's germline CDR1 is SGHDN and CDR2 FVKESK.

This CDR3 is CASRRQGAGELFF. CDR3 in DNA: TGTGCCAGCAGAAGACAGGGGGCCGGGGAGCTGTTTTTT. The chain carries TRBV27 and TRBJ2-2, with 9 bases identical to TRBD1. Germline values: CDR1 MNHEY, CDR2 SMNVEV (reference sequence). Trimming removed 6 bases from V and 6 bases from J; junction bases left unmatched: 2. The CDR3 spans 13 residues.

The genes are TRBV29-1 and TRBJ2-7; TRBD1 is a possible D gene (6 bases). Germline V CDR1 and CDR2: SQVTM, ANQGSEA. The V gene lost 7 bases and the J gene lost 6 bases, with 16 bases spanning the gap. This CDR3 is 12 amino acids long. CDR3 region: CSAHLQGTEQYF. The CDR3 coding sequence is TGCAGCGCCCATCTACAGGGAACCGAGCAGTACTTC.

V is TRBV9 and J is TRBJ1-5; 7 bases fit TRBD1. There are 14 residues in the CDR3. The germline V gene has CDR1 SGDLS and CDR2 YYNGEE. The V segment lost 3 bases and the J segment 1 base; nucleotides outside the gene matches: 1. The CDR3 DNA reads TGTGCCAGCAGCGGGGGACAGAGCAATCAGCCCCAGCATTTT. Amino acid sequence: CASSGGQSNQPQHF.

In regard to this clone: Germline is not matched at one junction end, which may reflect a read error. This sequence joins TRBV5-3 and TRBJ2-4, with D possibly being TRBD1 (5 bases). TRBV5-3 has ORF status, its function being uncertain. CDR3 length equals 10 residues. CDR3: CARSLDRRLF. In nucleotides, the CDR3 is TGTGCCAGAAGCTTGGACAGGCGCCTCTTC.

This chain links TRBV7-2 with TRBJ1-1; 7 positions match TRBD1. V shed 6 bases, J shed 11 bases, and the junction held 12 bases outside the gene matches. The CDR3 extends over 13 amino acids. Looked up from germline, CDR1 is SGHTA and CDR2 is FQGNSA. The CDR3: CASRPRGPGRAFF. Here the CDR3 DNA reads TGTGCCAGCAGACCTAGGGGGCCCGGTAGGGCTTTCTTT.

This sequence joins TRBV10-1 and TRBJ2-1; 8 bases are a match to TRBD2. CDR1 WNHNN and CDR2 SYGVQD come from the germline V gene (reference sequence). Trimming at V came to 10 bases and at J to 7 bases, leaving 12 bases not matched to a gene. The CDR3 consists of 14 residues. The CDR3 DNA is TGCGCCACCCTTAGCGGGAAGTTTGGGAATGAGCAGTTCTTC. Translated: CATLSGKFGNEQFF.

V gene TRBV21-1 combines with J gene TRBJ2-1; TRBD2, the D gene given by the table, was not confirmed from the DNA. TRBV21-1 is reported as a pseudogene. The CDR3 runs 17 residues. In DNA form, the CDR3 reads TGTGCCAGCAGCAAACCTTCGGAAGGGAGCTCCTACAATGAGCAGTTCTTC. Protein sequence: CASSKPSEGSSYNEQFF.

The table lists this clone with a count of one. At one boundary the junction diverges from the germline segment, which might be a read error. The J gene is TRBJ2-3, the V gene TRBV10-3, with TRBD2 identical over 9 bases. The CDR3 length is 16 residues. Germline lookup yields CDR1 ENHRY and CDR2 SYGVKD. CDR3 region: CAISEGAGGYTDTRYF. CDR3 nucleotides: TGTGCCATCAGTGAAGGGGCGGGGGGGTACACAGATACGCGGTATTTT.

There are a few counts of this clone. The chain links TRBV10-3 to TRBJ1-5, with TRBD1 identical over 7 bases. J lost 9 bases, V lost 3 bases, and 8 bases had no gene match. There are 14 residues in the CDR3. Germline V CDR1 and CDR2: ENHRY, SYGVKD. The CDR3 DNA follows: TGTGCCATCAGTGATCGGACAGGCCCGGGGCCCCAGCATTTT. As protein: CAISDRTGPGPQHF.

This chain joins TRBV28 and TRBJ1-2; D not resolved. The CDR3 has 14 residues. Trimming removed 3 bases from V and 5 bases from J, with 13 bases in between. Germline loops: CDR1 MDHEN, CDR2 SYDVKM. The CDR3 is CASSFSGLRYGYTF. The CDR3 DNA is TGTGCCAGCAGTTTTAGTGGGCTGAGATATGGCTACACCTTC.

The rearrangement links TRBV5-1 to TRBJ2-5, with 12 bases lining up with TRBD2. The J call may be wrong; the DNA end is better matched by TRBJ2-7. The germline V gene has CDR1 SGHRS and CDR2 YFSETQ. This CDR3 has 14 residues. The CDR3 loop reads CASRTSGSLGEQYF. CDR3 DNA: TGCGCCAGCAGGACTAGCGGGAGTTTAGGCGAGCAGTACTTC.

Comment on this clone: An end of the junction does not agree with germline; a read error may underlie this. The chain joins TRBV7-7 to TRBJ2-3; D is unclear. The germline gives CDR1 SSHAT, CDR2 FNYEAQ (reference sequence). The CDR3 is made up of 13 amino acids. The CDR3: CASSSTSTDTQYF. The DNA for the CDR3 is TGTGCTAGCAGCTCAACTAGCACAGATACGCAGTATTTT.

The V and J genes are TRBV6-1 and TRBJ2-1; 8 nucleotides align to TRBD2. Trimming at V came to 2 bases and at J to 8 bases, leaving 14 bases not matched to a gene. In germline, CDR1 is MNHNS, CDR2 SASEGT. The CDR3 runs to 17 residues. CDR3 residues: CASSESLRLARGDEQFF. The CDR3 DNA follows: TGTGCCAGCAGTGAATCTCTTCGACTAGCGAGGGGGGATGAGCAGTTCTTC.

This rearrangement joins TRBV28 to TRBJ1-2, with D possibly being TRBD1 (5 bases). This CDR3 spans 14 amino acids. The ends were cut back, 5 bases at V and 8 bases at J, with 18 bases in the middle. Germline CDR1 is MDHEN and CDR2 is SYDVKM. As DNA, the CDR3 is TGTGCCAGCAGTCCCTTGGGGTGGGGCGGCGGCTACACCTTC. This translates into CASSPLGWGGGYTF.

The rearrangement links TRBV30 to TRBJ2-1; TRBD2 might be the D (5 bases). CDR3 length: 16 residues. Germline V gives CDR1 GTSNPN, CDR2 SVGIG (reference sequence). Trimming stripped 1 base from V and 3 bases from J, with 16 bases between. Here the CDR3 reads CAWSGKLLAGYNEQFF. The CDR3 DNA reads TGTGCCTGGAGTGGAAAGCTGCTCGCGGGCTACAATGAGCAGTTCTTC.

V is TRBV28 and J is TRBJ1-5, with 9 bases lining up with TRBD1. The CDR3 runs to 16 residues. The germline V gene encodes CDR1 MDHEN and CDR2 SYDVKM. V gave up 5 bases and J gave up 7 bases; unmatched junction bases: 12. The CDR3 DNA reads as TGTGCCAGCAGTCCGGCGGGACAGGGTGTCCGGCAGCCCCAGCATTTT. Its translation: CASSPAGQGVRQPQHF.

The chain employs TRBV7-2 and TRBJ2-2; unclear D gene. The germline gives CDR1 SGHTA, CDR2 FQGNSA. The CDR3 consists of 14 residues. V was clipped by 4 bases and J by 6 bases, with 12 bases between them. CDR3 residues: CASSSVRVSGELFF. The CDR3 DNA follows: TGTGCCAGCAGCTCCGTGCGTGTCTCCGGGGAGCTGTTTTTT.

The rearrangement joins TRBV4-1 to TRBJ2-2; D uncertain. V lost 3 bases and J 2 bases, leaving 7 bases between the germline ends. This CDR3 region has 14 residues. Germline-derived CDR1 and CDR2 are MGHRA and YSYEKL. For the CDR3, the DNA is TGCGCCAGCAGCCACTCAGAAAACACCGGGGAGCTGTTTTTT. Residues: CASSHSENTGELFF.

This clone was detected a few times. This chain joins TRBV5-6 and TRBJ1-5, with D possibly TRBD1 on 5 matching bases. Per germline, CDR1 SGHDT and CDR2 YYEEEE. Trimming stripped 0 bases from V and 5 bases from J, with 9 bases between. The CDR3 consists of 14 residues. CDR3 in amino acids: CASSLGQGYQPQHF. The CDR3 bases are TGTGCCAGCAGCTTGGGGCAGGGTTATCAGCCCCAGCATTTT.

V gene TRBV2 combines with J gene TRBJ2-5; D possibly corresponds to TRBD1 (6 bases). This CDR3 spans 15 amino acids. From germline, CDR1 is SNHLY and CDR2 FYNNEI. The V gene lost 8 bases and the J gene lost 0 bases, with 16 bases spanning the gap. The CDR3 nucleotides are TGTGCCAGCGGAGGCAGGGGTTCGTACCAAGAGACCCAGTACTTC. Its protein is CASGGRGSYQETQYF.

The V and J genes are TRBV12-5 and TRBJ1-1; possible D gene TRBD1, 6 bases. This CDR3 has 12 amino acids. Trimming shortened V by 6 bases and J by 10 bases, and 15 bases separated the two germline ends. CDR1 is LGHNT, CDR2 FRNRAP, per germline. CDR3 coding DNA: TGTGCTAGTGGCCAGGACAGCCGGGGAGCTTTCTTT. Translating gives CASGQDSRGAFF.

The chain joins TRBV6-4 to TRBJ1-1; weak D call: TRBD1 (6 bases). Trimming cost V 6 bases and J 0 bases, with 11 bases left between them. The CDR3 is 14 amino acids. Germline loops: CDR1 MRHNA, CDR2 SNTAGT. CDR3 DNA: TGTGCCAGCAGGGCAGGGGACATGAACACTGAAGCTTTCTTT. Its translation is CASRAGDMNTEAFF.

CDR3 nucleotides: TGTGCCAGCAGCAAAACAACCGGGACAGGGTACTCCAAAAGCTCTGGAAGCACCATATATTTT. It codes for CASSKTTGTGYSKSSGSTIYF. The genes are TRBV21-1 and TRBJ1-3; no DNA check was done on the table's D call, TRBD1. TRBV21-1 is a documented pseudogene. The CDR3 length is 21 residues.

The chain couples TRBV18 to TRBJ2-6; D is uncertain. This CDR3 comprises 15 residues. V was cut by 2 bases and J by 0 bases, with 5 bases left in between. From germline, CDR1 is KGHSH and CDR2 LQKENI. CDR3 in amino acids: CASSPASSGANVLTF. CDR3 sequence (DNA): TGTGCCAGCTCACCAGCCAGCTCTGGGGCCAACGTCCTGACTTTC. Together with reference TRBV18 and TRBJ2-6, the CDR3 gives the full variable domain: NAGVMQNPRHLVRRRGQEARLRCSPMKGHSHVYWYRQLPEEGLKFMVYLQKENIIDESGMPKERFSAEFPKEGPSILRIQQVVRGDSAAYFCASSPASSGANVLTFGAGSRLTVL.

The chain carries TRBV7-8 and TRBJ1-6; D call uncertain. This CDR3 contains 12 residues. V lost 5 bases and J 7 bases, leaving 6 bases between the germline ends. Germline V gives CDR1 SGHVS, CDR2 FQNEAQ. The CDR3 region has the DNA TGTGCCAGCAGCCCCCCAAATTCACCCCTCCACTTT. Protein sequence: CASSPPNSPLHF.

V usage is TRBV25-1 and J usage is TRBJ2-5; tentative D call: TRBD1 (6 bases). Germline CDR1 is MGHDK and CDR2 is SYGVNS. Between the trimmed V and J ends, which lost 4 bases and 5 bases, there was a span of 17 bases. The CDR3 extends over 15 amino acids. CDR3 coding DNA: TGTGCCAGCAGTGGGGGGCTAGTATCGTTGGAGACCCAGTACTTC. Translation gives CASSGGLVSLETQYF.